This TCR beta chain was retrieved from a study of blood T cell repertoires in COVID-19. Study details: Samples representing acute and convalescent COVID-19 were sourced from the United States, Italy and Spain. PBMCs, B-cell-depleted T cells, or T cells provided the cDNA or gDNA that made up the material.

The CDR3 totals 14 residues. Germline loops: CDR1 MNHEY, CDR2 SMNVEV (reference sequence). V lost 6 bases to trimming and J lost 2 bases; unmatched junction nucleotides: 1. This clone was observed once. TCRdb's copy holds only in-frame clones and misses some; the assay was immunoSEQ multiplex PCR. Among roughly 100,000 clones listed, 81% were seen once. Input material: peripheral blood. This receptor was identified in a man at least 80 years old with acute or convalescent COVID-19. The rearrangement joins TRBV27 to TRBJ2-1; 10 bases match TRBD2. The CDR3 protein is CASSGLAAYNEQFF. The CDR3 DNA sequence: TGTGCCAGCAGCGGACTAGCGGCCTACAATGAGCAGTTCTTC.